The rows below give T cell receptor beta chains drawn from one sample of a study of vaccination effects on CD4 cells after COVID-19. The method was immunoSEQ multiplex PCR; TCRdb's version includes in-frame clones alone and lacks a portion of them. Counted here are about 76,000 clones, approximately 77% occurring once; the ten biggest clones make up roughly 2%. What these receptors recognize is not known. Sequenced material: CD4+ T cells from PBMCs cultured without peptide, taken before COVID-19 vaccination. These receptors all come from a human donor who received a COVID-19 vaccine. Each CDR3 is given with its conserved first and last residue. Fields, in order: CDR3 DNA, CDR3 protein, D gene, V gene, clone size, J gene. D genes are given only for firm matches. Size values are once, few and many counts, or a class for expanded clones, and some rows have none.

CDR3 DNA: TGCGCCAGCAGCTTGAGGACAGCTCTTCAAGAGACCCAGTACTTC; CDR3 protein: CASSLRTALQETQYF; D gene: NA; V gene: TRBV5-1; clone size: NA; J gene: TRBJ2-5
CDR3 DNA: TGTGCCAGCCGGGGGGAAACCCCTAGCACAGATACGCAGTATTTT; CDR3 protein: CASRGETPSTDTQYF; D gene: TRBD2; V gene: TRBV28; clone size: NA; J gene: TRBJ2-3
CDR3 DNA: TGTGCCAGCAGCTGGTCTAGCGGGGGTCTGGAGACCCAGTACTTC; CDR3 protein: CASSWSSGGLETQYF; D gene: TRBD2; V gene: TRBV7-3; clone size: NA; J gene: TRBJ2-5
CDR3 DNA: TGTGCCACCAGTGATTTGTGGAAGCCGGGACAGCCCCAGCATTTT; CDR3 protein: CATSDLWKPGQPQHF; D gene: NA; V gene: TRBV24-1; clone size: few; J gene: TRBJ1-5
CDR3 DNA: TGTGCCAGCTCACCACCCCAGGGGGCCCTCCCTATCAATCAGCCCCAGCATTTT; CDR3 protein: CASSPPQGALPINQPQHF; D gene: TRBD1; V gene: TRBV18; clone size: NA; J gene: TRBJ1-5
CDR3 DNA: TGTGCCAGCAGCTCCTCATGGAACACCGGGGAGCTGTTTTTT; CDR3 protein: CASSSSWNTGELFF; D gene: NA; V gene: TRBV7-3; clone size: few; J gene: TRBJ2-2
CDR3 DNA: TGCGCCAGCAGCAAGGGACAGGGGTACAATGAGCAGTTCTTC; CDR3 protein: CASSKGQGYNEQFF; D gene: TRBD1; V gene: TRBV5-1; clone size: NA; J gene: TRBJ2-1
CDR3 DNA: TGCGCCAGCAGCCAAGCGGGACACCTCTTCTCCTATAATTCACCCCTCCACTTT; CDR3 protein: CASSQAGHLFSYNSPLHF; D gene: NA; V gene: TRBV4-1; clone size: NA; J gene: TRBJ1-6
CDR3 DNA: TGCGCCAGCAGCTTCGGCGGGGGGAAGAATGAGCAGTTCTTC; CDR3 protein: CASSFGGGKNEQFF; D gene: TRBD2; V gene: TRBV5-1; clone size: NA; J gene: TRBJ2-1
CDR3 DNA: TGTGCCAGCAGTTACTTACAGGGAAACACCGGGGAGCTGTTTTTT; CDR3 protein: CASSYLQGNTGELFF; D gene: NA; V gene: TRBV6-2/TRBV6-3; clone size: NA; J gene: TRBJ2-2
CDR3 DNA: TGTGCCAGCAGTCGACAGGGGATTCAGCCCCAGCATTTT; CDR3 protein: CASSRQGIQPQHF; D gene: TRBD1; V gene: TRBV12-3/TRBV12-4; clone size: NA; J gene: TRBJ1-5
CDR3 DNA: TGTGCCGTTTGGGCGGGGGGTAAGACCGGGGAGCTGTTTTTT; CDR3 protein: CAVWAGGKTGELFF; D gene: TRBD2; V gene: TRBV19; clone size: NA; J gene: TRBJ2-2
CDR3 DNA: TGTGCCAGTAGTATCCAAACAGGGGTTGAGACGCAGTATTTT; CDR3 protein: CASSIQTGVETQYF; D gene: TRBD1; V gene: TRBV19; clone size: NA; J gene: TRBJ2-3
CDR3 DNA: TGTGCCAGCAGTTATCTGGCAGGTTCGGAGACCCAGTACTTC; CDR3 protein: CASSYLAGSETQYF; D gene: NA; V gene: TRBV6-5; clone size: NA; J gene: TRBJ2-5
CDR3 DNA: TGTGCCAGCAGCTGGGACTTTGGTCGACTAGCGGGGGGTTCGGATACGCAGTATTTT; CDR3 protein: CASSWDFGRLAGGSDTQYF; D gene: TRBD2; V gene: TRBV5-6; clone size: NA; J gene: TRBJ2-3
CDR3 DNA: TGTGCCAGCAGCCAACAAGTCGGGGGGCAAGAGACCCAGTACTTC; CDR3 protein: CASSQQVGGQETQYF; D gene: TRBD2; V gene: TRBV5-4; clone size: NA; J gene: TRBJ2-5
CDR3 DNA: TGTGCCACCAGTGATGCGGGGGCAGCAGATACGCAGTATTTT; CDR3 protein: CATSDAGAADTQYF; D gene: NA; V gene: TRBV24-1; clone size: NA; J gene: TRBJ2-3
CDR3 DNA: TGTGCCAGTAGGGTCAAAGGGCCTGTGGAGACCCAGTACTTC; CDR3 protein: CASRVKGPVETQYF; D gene: NA; V gene: TRBV19; clone size: NA; J gene: TRBJ2-5
CDR3 DNA: TGTGCCAGCAGTCTGATTAGGCGGACGAACACCGGGGAGCTGTTTTTT; CDR3 protein: CASSLIRRTNTGELFF; D gene: NA; V gene: TRBV6-2/TRBV6-3; clone size: NA; J gene: TRBJ2-2
CDR3 DNA: TGCGCCAGCAGCTTGCGGAGCAATCAGCCCCAGCATTTT; CDR3 protein: CASSLRSNQPQHF; D gene: NA; V gene: TRBV5-1; clone size: NA; J gene: TRBJ1-5
CDR3 DNA: TGCAGTGCTAAGGGAATCCACTTT; CDR3 protein: CSAKGIHF; D gene: NA; V gene: TRBV20-1; clone size: NA; J gene: TRBJ1-6
CDR3 DNA: TGTGCCAGCAGTCTCCCCGGGGGCGGAGAAAAACTGTTTTTT; CDR3 protein: CASSLPGGGEKLFF; D gene: NA; V gene: TRBV28; clone size: NA; J gene: TRBJ1-4
CDR3 DNA: TGCAGTGCTAGTACCCCCCGGGCACTGGGCACAGATACGCAGTATTTT; CDR3 protein: CSASTPRALGTDTQYF; D gene: NA; V gene: TRBV20-1; clone size: NA; J gene: TRBJ2-3
CDR3 DNA: TGCGCCAGCAGCCAATACAGGGTTGGAAACACCATATATTTT; CDR3 protein: CASSQYRVGNTIYF; D gene: NA; V gene: TRBV4-3; clone size: NA; J gene: TRBJ1-3
CDR3 DNA: TGTGCCAGCAGTGAAATCCGGGACCAAGAGACCCAGTACTTC; CDR3 protein: CASSEIRDQETQYF; D gene: NA; V gene: TRBV6-1; clone size: NA; J gene: TRBJ2-5
CDR3 DNA: TGCAGTGCTAGTGCAGGGGGCCGGACCGGGGAGCTGTTTTTT; CDR3 protein: CSASAGGRTGELFF; D gene: TRBD1; V gene: TRBV20-1; clone size: NA; J gene: TRBJ2-2
CDR3 DNA: TGTGCCAGTAGCAAACAACAGGGAGTGCGGAATTCACCCCTCCACTTT; CDR3 protein: CASSKQQGVRNSPLHF; D gene: NA; V gene: TRBV19; clone size: NA; J gene: TRBJ1-6